Listed below are T cell receptor beta chains from one sample, sequenced in a study of cytomegalovirus exposure and HLA in healthy donors. TCRdb keeps only in-frame clones here, not all; method: immunoSEQ multiplex PCR. The sample shows more than 75,000 clones, roughly 80% of them seen only once. Sequenced: PBMCs. The receptors stem from a woman in her 50s in good health and CMV-seropositive. CDR3s include the opening cysteine and the closing phenylalanine or tryptophan. The D gene is left open where the match is weak. Size tells how often a clone was seen (once, few, many) or the class of an expanded clone, and some rows leave it out.

v_gene: TRBV5-4
d_gene: TRBD1
abundance: NA
j_gene: TRBJ2-6
CDR3nt: TGTGCCAGCAGACGACAACAGGGGCGGGTCGGGGCCAACGTCCTGACTTTC
CDR3aa: CASRRQQGRVGANVLTF

v_gene: TRBV25-1
d_gene: TRBD1
abundance: few
j_gene: TRBJ2-7
CDR3nt: TGTGCCAGCAGCCGGGACAGATCGTACTTC
CDR3aa: CASSRDRSYF

v_gene: TRBV19
d_gene: TRBD1
abundance: NA
j_gene: TRBJ2-7
CDR3nt: TGTGCCAGCCGACAGGGGAGCTCCTACGAGCAGTACTTC
CDR3aa: CASRQGSSYEQYF

v_gene: TRBV2
d_gene: NA
abundance: NA
j_gene: TRBJ1-5
CDR3nt: TGTGCCAGCAGTGAATTCGGAGTCGATCAGCCCCAGCATTTT
CDR3aa: CASSEFGVDQPQHF

v_gene: TRBV28
d_gene: NA
abundance: once
j_gene: TRBJ2-3
CDR3nt: TGTGCCAGCAGTTTATTGCAGGGGACAGATACGCAGTATTTT
CDR3aa: CASSLLQGTDTQYF

v_gene: TRBV11-2
d_gene: TRBD2
abundance: few
j_gene: TRBJ2-3
CDR3nt: TGTGCCAGCAGCCGCCAGTCGGTAGCGGGATTCGACACAGATACGCAGTATTTT
CDR3aa: CASSRQSVAGFDTDTQYF

v_gene: TRBV28
d_gene: NA
abundance: NA
j_gene: TRBJ2-1
CDR3nt: TGTGCCAGCCAGCCACCCCCGGGGAGACAAAACTACAATGAGCAGTTCTTC
CDR3aa: CASQPPPGRQNYNEQFF

v_gene: TRBV29-1
d_gene: TRBD1
abundance: NA
j_gene: TRBJ1-2
CDR3nt: TGCAGCGTCGGGACAGACGGCTATGGCTACACCTTC
CDR3aa: CSVGTDGYGYTF

v_gene: TRBV30
d_gene: TRBD1
abundance: NA
j_gene: TRBJ1-4
CDR3nt: TGTGCCTGGACCGCGGGACAGGGGGATGAAAAACTGTTTTTT
CDR3aa: CAWTAGQGDEKLFF

v_gene: TRBV19
d_gene: TRBD1
abundance: NA
j_gene: TRBJ1-1
CDR3nt: TGTGCCACCAATTGGGACAGTGAAGCTTTCTTT
CDR3aa: CATNWDSEAFF

v_gene: TRBV30
d_gene: NA
abundance: NA
j_gene: TRBJ1-3
CDR3nt: TGTGCCTGGAGGCAGGACTCTGGAAACACCATATATTTT
CDR3aa: CAWRQDSGNTIYF

v_gene: TRBV15
d_gene: NA
abundance: NA
j_gene: TRBJ1-5
CDR3nt: TGTGCCACCAGCAGGAGGGCAGGGGAAGAGCCCCAGCATTTT
CDR3aa: CATSRRAGEEPQHF

v_gene: TRBV4-2
d_gene: NA
abundance: NA
j_gene: TRBJ2-7
CDR3nt: TGTGCCAGCAGCCAGGAGCTATCCTACGAGCAGTACTTC
CDR3aa: CASSQELSYEQYF

v_gene: TRBV7-9
d_gene: TRBD2
abundance: NA
j_gene: TRBJ2-1
CDR3nt: TGTGCCAGCAGGGTAGCGGGAGCAGACAATGAGCAGTTCTTC
CDR3aa: CASRVAGADNEQFF

v_gene: TRBV6-1
d_gene: NA
abundance: NA
j_gene: TRBJ2-3
CDR3nt: TGTGCCAGCAGTGTCGGGACTCCTCTCACAGATACGCAGTATTTT
CDR3aa: CASSVGTPLTDTQYF

v_gene: TRBV21-1
d_gene: NA
abundance: NA
j_gene: TRBJ2-2
CDR3nt: TGTGCCAGGACGATTAGCGGAGGCGGCACCGGGGAGCTGTTTTTT
CDR3aa: CARTISGGGTGELFF

v_gene: TRBV30
d_gene: NA
abundance: NA
j_gene: TRBJ1-6
CDR3nt: TGTGCCTGGAGTATTCAGGGGAAGGCACCCCTCCACTTT
CDR3aa: CAWSIQGKAPLHF

v_gene: TRBV6-6
d_gene: NA
abundance: NA
j_gene: TRBJ2-1
CDR3nt: TGTGCCAGCAGTCTTAGCGGCAATGAGCAGTTCTTC
CDR3aa: CASSLSGNEQFF

v_gene: TRBV6-5
d_gene: TRBD2
abundance: NA
j_gene: TRBJ2-7
CDR3nt: TGTGCCAGCACCCCCGGACTAGCGGGAGGATACGAGCAGTACTTC
CDR3aa: CASTPGLAGGYEQYF

v_gene: TRBV5-4
d_gene: NA
abundance: NA
j_gene: TRBJ2-2
CDR3nt: TGTGCCAGCAGCTTGGGGGGACTGAACACCGGGGAGCTGTTTTTT
CDR3aa: CASSLGGLNTGELFF

v_gene: TRBV2
d_gene: NA
abundance: NA
j_gene: TRBJ1-3
CDR3nt: TGTGCCAGCAGGTTAGGGGCTGGAAACACCATATATTTT
CDR3aa: CASRLGAGNTIYF

v_gene: TRBV6-1
d_gene: NA
abundance: NA
j_gene: TRBJ1-5
CDR3nt: TGTGCCAGCAGTGACCGACACCAGGGTCAGCCCCAGCATTTT
CDR3aa: CASSDRHQGQPQHF

v_gene: TRBV2
d_gene: NA
abundance: NA
j_gene: TRBJ2-5
CDR3nt: TGTGCCAGCAGTGACAGGGTTCAAGAGACCCAGTACTTC
CDR3aa: CASSDRVQETQYF

v_gene: TRBV5-1
d_gene: NA
abundance: NA
j_gene: TRBJ2-3
CDR3nt: TGCGCCAGCAGCTTCCGGGAGCCGGGCGGAGATACGCAGTATTTT
CDR3aa: CASSFREPGGDTQYF

v_gene: TRBV5-6
d_gene: NA
abundance: NA
j_gene: TRBJ1-4
CDR3nt: TGTGCCAGCAGCACGCCGGGATCTATTCTGTTTTTT
CDR3aa: CASSTPGSILFF

v_gene: TRBV7-8
d_gene: NA
abundance: once
j_gene: TRBJ1-6
CDR3nt: TGTGCCAGCAGCGTCAACAGGGATTCACCCCTCCACTTT
CDR3aa: CASSVNRDSPLHF

v_gene: TRBV6-5
d_gene: TRBD2
abundance: once
j_gene: TRBJ2-5
CDR3nt: TGTGCCAGCAGTGCGGGAGCCTGGGAGACCCAGTACTTC
CDR3aa: CASSAGAWETQYF

v_gene: TRBV6-5
d_gene: TRBD2
abundance: NA
j_gene: TRBJ2-2
CDR3nt: TGTGCCAGCAGGGGACTAGCGGGCATCGGGGAGCTGTTTTTT
CDR3aa: CASRGLAGIGELFF

v_gene: TRBV5-1
d_gene: TRBD1
abundance: NA
j_gene: TRBJ2-7
CDR3nt: TGCGCCAGCAGCTTGGCCACGACGACAGGGGGCCACGAGCAGTACTTC
CDR3aa: CASSLATTTGGHEQYF

v_gene: TRBV28
d_gene: NA
abundance: NA
j_gene: TRBJ1-4
CDR3nt: TGTGCCAGCAGTTTAGCCAGGATGACGGAAAAACTGTTTTTT
CDR3aa: CASSLARMTEKLFF

v_gene: TRBV4-1
d_gene: TRBD2
abundance: NA
j_gene: TRBJ2-3
CDR3nt: TGCGCCAGCAGCCAAGGGACTAGCGGGACTAGCACAGATACGCAGTATTTT
CDR3aa: CASSQGTSGTSTDTQYF

v_gene: TRBV7-8
d_gene: TRBD2
abundance: NA
j_gene: TRBJ2-7
CDR3nt: TGTGCCAGCAGAATACAGGGTATAGTGACTAGCGGGACTACCTACGAGCAGTACTTC
CDR3aa: CASRIQGIVTSGTTYEQYF

v_gene: TRBV19
d_gene: TRBD1
abundance: NA
j_gene: TRBJ2-7
CDR3nt: TGTGCCAGTAGTATAGCGGACAGGGCCCTCATCGAGCAGTACTTC
CDR3aa: CASSIADRALIEQYF

v_gene: TRBV30
d_gene: NA
abundance: NA
j_gene: TRBJ1-2
CDR3nt: TGTGCCTGGAGTCAAATCAGGGAAGGCTACACCTTC
CDR3aa: CAWSQIREGYTF

v_gene: TRBV19
d_gene: TRBD1
abundance: few
j_gene: TRBJ1-1
CDR3nt: TGTGCCAGTAGTCCCACAGGGGTCGCTGAAGCTTTCTTT
CDR3aa: CASSPTGVAEAFF

v_gene: TRBV7-2
d_gene: NA
abundance: NA
j_gene: TRBJ2-1
CDR3nt: TGTGCCAGCAGCTTACGGCAGGATCCCAATGAGCAGTTCTTC
CDR3aa: CASSLRQDPNEQFF

v_gene: TRBV6-4
d_gene: TRBD2
abundance: few
j_gene: TRBJ2-1
CDR3nt: TGTGCCAGCACCAAACTAGCGGGTGACCCCTACAATGAGCAGTTCTTC
CDR3aa: CASTKLAGDPYNEQFF